This T cell receptor (beta chain) was recorded in a study of Tregs in tolerant kidney transplant recipients. TCRdb's table, derived via immunoSEQ multiplex PCR, lists solely in-frame clones and lacks some. Of more than 90,000 clones in the sample, roughly nine tenths were seen once. V was shortened by 10 bases and J by 1 base, with 15 bases between the two germline ends. The CDR3 contains 14 residues. Per germline, CDR1 KGHSH and CDR2 LQKENI. The chain links TRBV18 to TRBJ2-3; D remains ambiguous. This TCR was recovered from a human donor in good health. Sequencing was performed on CD4+ T cells from blood. The CDR3 spells CATAKGTGTDTQYF. In DNA, the CDR3 is TGTGCCACAGCGAAGGGTACGGGCACAGATACGCAGTATTTT.